A selection of T cell receptor beta chains follows, all from one sample in a study of Ad26.COV2.S vaccination and SARS-CoV-2 variants. The protocol was immunoSEQ multiplex PCR, while the TCRdb copy is restricted to in-frame clones and leaves out a portion. The sample lists some 250,000 clones, over 75% occurring once. This specimen consisted of peripheral blood, obtained in a trial of Ad26.COV2.S vaccine versus placebo. Receptors were obtained from a person between 18 and 65 years old who received the Ad26.COV2.S COVID-19 vaccine or a placebo. CDR3s include the opening cysteine and the closing phenylalanine or tryptophan. D genes are given only for firm matches. Clone size is shown for a subset of rows, as once, few, many or a class of expanded clone.

j_call | clone_size | d_call | v_call | cdr3_nt | cdr3_aa
TRBJ2-5 | . | TRBD1 | TRBV25-1 | TGTGCCAGCAGTGAAGTCGGTCAGGGGGTCCAAGAGACCCAGTACTTC | CASSEVGQGVQETQYF
TRBJ1-3 | . | . | TRBV4-2 | TGTGCCAGCAGCCAAGATGCAGCCCAGGGCGTAAACACCATATATTTT | CASSQDAAQGVNTIYF
TRBJ2-5 | . | TRBD2 | TRBV3-1/TRBV3-2 | TGTGCCAGCAGCCCCGGTGGGACTAGCGTCCAAGAGACCCAGTACTTC | CASSPGGTSVQETQYF
TRBJ1-1 | . | . | TRBV25-1 | TGTGCCAGCAGTGAAGTTGCTAGGGCGAGTGGGACTGAAGCTTTCTTT | CASSEVARASGTEAFF
TRBJ1-2 | . | . | TRBV7-3 | TGTGCCAGCAGCGATCAACACGGGGACGGCTACACCTTC | CASSDQHGDGYTF
TRBJ2-7 | . | . | TRBV3-1/TRBV3-2 | TGTGCCAGCGGCATTGGGGGAGAGCTCTCCTACGAGCAGTACTTC | CASGIGGELSYEQYF
TRBJ2-5 | . | . | TRBV19 | TGTGCCAGTAGTATTTCCAGGGTGGAGACCCAGTACTTC | CASSISRVETQYF
TRBJ1-5 | . | . | TRBV28 | TGTGCCAGCAGTCCGGACCGAACCAATCAGCCCCAGCATTTT | CASSPDRTNQPQHF
TRBJ2-7 | . | TRBD2 | TRBV5-4 | TGTGCCAGCAGCTCCGAGGGGCCTAGCGGGAGTTACGAGCAGTACTTC | CASSSEGPSGSYEQYF
TRBJ2-2 | . | . | TRBV18 | TGTGCCAGCACCTTGTGGGTGATGGGAACAAGCGGGGAGCTGTTTTTT | CASTLWVMGTSGELFF
TRBJ1-5 | . | TRBD1 | TRBV19 | TGTGCCAGTACCCCGACAGGGGGCGGCAATCAGCCCCAGCATTTT | CASTPTGGGNQPQHF
TRBJ2-2 | . | TRBD1 | TRBV5-6 | TGTGCCAGCAACTTTATTGGGACAGGCGTGAACACCGGGGAGCTGTTTTTT | CASNFIGTGVNTGELFF
TRBJ1-6 | . | . | TRBV4-3 | TGCGCCAGCAGCCAAGATCGGACCTATTCACCCCTCCACTTT | CASSQDRTYSPLHF
TRBJ2-7 | . | . | TRBV4-1 | TGCGCCAGCAGCCCCAAGGGTTATCCACCCTACGAGCAGTACTTC | CASSPKGYPPYEQYF
TRBJ1-6 | . | . | TRBV6-2/TRBV6-3 | TGTGCCAGCAGTTACGGGGCGAGGCCGGATTCACCCCTCCACTTT | CASSYGARPDSPLHF
TRBJ2-2 | . | . | TRBV4-2 | TGTGCCAGCAGCCAAGATCGGAGACAGGGAGGCGGGGAGCTGTTTTTT | CASSQDRRQGGGELFF
TRBJ2-7 | . | TRBD2 | TRBV27 | TGTGCCAGCGGAACACGCGGACTAGCGGGGGGGAAGTACTTC | CASGTRGLAGGKYF
TRBJ2-7 | . | TRBD1 | TRBV9 | TGTGCCAGCAACCCCTCCGGACAGGTGTCCTACGAGCAGTACTTC | CASNPSGQVSYEQYF
TRBJ2-7 | once | . | TRBV5-4 | TGTGCCAGCAGCTTGGACGGCTACGAGCAGTACTTC | CASSLDGYEQYF
TRBJ2-5 | . | . | TRBV28 | TGTGCCAGCAGTCTCAGGAGCGACGTCGAGACCCAGTACTTC | CASSLRSDVETQYF
TRBJ1-4 | . | TRBD1 | TRBV20-1 | TGCAGTGCTAGTGCAGGGGGCGAAAAACTGTTTTTT | CSASAGGEKLFF
TRBJ1-6 | . | TRBD1 | TRBV5-4 | TGTGCCAGCAGTCCTTCTCGGACAGGGTCATCATCACCCCTCCACTTT | CASSPSRTGSSSPLHF
TRBJ1-1 | . | TRBD1 | TRBV19 | TGTGCCAGTAGTATTGACAGGGGTATGAACACTGAAGCTTTCTTT | CASSIDRGMNTEAFF
TRBJ2-7 | . | . | TRBV24-1 | TGTGCCACCAGTCAGGACCCCCCTTACGAGCAGTACTTC | CATSQDPPYEQYF
TRBJ2-2 | . | TRBD2 | TRBV30 | TGTGCCTCTCAAACGGGGGGGCAGGGCACCGGGGAGCTGTTTTTT | CASQTGGQGTGELFF
TRBJ1-1 | . | . | TRBV11-2 | TGTGCCAGCAGCTTACCATTTCCGCGGTCTAGTGACCCTGGCACTGAAGCTTTCTTT | CASSLPFPRSSDPGTEAFF